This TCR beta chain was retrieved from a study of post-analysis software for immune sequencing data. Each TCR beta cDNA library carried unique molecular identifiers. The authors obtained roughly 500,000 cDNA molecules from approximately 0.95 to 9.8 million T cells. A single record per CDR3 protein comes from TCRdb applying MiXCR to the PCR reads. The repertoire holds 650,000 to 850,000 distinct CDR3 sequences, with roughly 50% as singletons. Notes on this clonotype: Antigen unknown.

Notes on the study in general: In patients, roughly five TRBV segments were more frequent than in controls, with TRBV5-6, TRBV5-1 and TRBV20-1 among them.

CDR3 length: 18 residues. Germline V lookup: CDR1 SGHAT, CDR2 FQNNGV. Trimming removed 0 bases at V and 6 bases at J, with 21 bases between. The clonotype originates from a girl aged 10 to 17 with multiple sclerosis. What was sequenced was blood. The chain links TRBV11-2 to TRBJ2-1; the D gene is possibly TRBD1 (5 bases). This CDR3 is CASSLEGRVERSGNEQFF. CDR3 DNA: TGTGCCAGCAGCTTAGAAGGCAGGGTGGAAAGATCGGGCAATGAGCAGTTCTTC.